This TCR beta chain was recovered during a study of blood T cell repertoires in COVID-19. Whole-study context: Sites across the United States, Italy and Spain contributed samples from acute and convalescent COVID-19. PBMCs, B-cell-depleted T cells, or T cells were the source of the cDNA or gDNA that made up the material.

The CDR3 runs 13 residues. The V segment lost 3 bases and the J segment 2 bases; nucleotides outside the gene matches: 0. CDR1 and CDR2 (germline): ENHRY, SYGVKD. In the source study's methods: Quantification of nucleated cells was approximated via reference gene primer amplification. The method was immunoSEQ multiplex PCR; TCRdb's version includes in-frame clones alone and lacks a portion of them. D and trimming come from the DNA, and the V and J calls and clone size come from that table. The data show 99,000 or so clones, more than 75% seen once. The chain uses TRBV10-3 and TRBJ1-2; 7 bases align to TRBD1. The TCR was taken from a man in his fifties or sixties with acute or convalescent COVID-19. The sample was peripheral blood. CDR3 DNA: TGTGCCATCAGTGACAGGGGGAACTATGGCTACACCTTC. It is translated as CAISDRGNYGYTF.